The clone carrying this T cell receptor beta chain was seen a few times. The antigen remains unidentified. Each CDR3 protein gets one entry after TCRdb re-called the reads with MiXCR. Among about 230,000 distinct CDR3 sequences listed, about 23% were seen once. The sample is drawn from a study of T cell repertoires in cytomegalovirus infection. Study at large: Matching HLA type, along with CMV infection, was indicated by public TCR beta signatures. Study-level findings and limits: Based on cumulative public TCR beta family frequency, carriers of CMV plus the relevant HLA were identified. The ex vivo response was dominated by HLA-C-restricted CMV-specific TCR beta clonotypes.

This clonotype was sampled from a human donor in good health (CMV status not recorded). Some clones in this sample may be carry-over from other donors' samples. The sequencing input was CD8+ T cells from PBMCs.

CDR3 nucleotides: TGTGCCAGCAGTTTCCCGGCGGCCAAAAACATTCAGTACTTC. Translation: CASSFPAAKNIQYF. The chain carries TRBV12-3 or TRBV12-4 and TRBJ2-4; D remains ambiguous. The CDR3 totals 14 residues. Trimming pared 3 bases from V and 1 base from J, leaving 7 bases between.